This T cell receptor (beta chain) emerged from a study of blood T cell repertoires in COVID-19. Across the whole study: Samples came from the United States, Italy and Spain, spanning acute and convalescent COVID-19. T cells, B-cell-depleted T cells, or PBMCs supplied cDNA or gDNA.

This clone showed up just once. The V and J ends lost 3 bases and 7 bases, in that order; junction bases with no gene match: 4. Germline CDR1 and CDR2: MNHNS and SASEGT. This CDR3 is built from 15 residues. As processed by the authors: Quantification of nucleated cells was approximated via reference gene primer amplification. Here immunoSEQ multiplex PCR was the method, and the copy in TCRdb shows in-frame clones only, minus some. V, J and clone size derive from that table, while D and trimming were established from the DNA sequence. The sample holds roughly 150,000 clones; about four fifths are singletons and the top ten take roughly 8%.

The chain employs TRBV6-1 and TRBJ2-2; 11 bases fit TRBD1. The source is a human donor in a cohort sampled during active COVID-19. The specimen was peripheral blood. Here the CDR3 reads CASSDWTGGIGELFF. The CDR3 nucleotides are TGTGCCAGCAGTGATTGGACAGGGGGCATCGGGGAGCTGTTTTTT.